This T cell receptor beta chain was found in a study of T cells in Graves' hyperthyroidism and ophthalmopathy. Germline lookup yields CDR1 LNHDA and CDR2 SQIVND (reference sequence). This CDR3 is 15 amino acids long. Trimming stripped 4 bases from V and 3 bases from J, with 15 bases between. Each patient was aged 18 to 65 and had newly diagnosed hyperthyroidism of under 2 months' duration. The study excluded patients with uncontrolled infection, other autoimmune disease, pregnancy or lactation. TCR beta CDR3 regions were amplified from RNA transcripts. Researchers ran a first-round RT-PCR on the TCR CDR3 using the HTBI primer set. TCRdb re-analysed the multiplex PCR reads in MiXCR, keeping a single row per CDR3 protein. The repertoire holds fewer than 55,000 distinct CDR3 sequences, with approximately 50% as singletons.

Sequenced material: peripheral blood or thyroid tissue (not recorded which). This sequence originates from a man aged 18 to 30 with Graves' hyperthyroidism. The genes are TRBV19 and TRBJ1-2, with a tentative D call TRBD1 (6 bases). CDR3 sequence (DNA): TGTGCCAGTAGTAAAGGGACAACCAGTGACTATGGCTACACCTTC. Its protein product is CASSKGTTSDYGYTF.